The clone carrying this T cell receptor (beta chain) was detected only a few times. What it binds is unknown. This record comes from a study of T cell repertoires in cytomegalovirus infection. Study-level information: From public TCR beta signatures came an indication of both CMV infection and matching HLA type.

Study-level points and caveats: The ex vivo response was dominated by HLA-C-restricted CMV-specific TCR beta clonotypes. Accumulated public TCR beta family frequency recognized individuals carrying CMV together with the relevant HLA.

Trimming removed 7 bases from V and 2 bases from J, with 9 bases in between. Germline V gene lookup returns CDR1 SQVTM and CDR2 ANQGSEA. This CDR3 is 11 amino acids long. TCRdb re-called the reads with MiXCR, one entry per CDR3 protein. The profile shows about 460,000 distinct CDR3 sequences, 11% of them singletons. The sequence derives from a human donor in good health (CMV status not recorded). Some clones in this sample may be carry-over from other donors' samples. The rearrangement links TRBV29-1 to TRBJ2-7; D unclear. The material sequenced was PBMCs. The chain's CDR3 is CSAQAAYEQYF. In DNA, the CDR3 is TGCAGCGCCCAAGCTGCCTACGAGCAGTACTTC.